Listed below are T cell receptor beta chains from one sample, sequenced in a study of blood T cells in healthy people across ages. Via MiXCR, TCRdb re-called the 5' RACE reads, giving one row per CDR3 protein. The sample holds around 1,700,000 distinct CDR3 sequences, 25% to 30% seen once. Sample: blood. These receptors were collected from a woman aged 25 to 45 in good health. Each CDR3 is given with its conserved first and last residue. D genes are given only for firm matches. Clone size is given for some rows only: seen once, a few or many times, or a class if the clone is expanded.

J gene | D gene | V gene | clone size | CDR3 protein | CDR3 DNA
TRBJ2-3 | TRBD1 | TRBV20-1 | . | CSARDQGVISDTQYF | TGCAGTGCTAGAGATCAGGGGGTTATATCAGATACGCAGTATTTT
TRBJ2-6 | . | TRBV30 | few | CAWSSGVLYSGANVLTF | TGTGCCTGGAGTTCGGGGGTTCTGTACTCTGGGGCCAACGTCCTGACTTTC
TRBJ1-2 | . | TRBV14 | many | CASSPQDRWGYTF | TGTGCCAGCAGCCCACAGGATCGGTGGGGCTACACCTTC
TRBJ2-7 | . | TRBV14 | few | CASSPSRGGAAVEQYF | TGTGCCAGCAGCCCCAGCCGCGGCGGGGCGGCTGTCGAGCAGTACTTC
TRBJ2-7 | . | TRBV2 | . | CASSGESHGEQYF | TGTGCCAGCAGTGGAGAATCGCACGGCGAGCAGTACTTC
TRBJ2-7 | . | TRBV28 | many | CASSLTVAQPSSYEQYF | TGTGCCAGCAGTTTAACGGTGGCACAGCCTAGCTCCTACGAGCAGTACTTC
TRBJ2-5 | TRBD2 | TRBV20-1 | few | CSARIAGGEETQYF | TGCAGTGCTAGGATAGCGGGAGGAGAAGAGACCCAGTACTTC
TRBJ1-6 | . | TRBV18 | few | CASSANSPLHF | TGTGCCAGCTCAGCCAATTCACCCCTCCACTTT
TRBJ2-5 | . | TRBV20-1 | . | CSVWTLGTQYF | TGCAGTGTTTGGACCCTCGGGACCCAGTACTTC
TRBJ1-5 | . | TRBV4-1 | . | CASSQLSGQRNQPQHF | TGCGCCAGCAGCCAACTGTCTGGACAGCGTAATCAGCCCCAGCATTTT
TRBJ2-5 | . | TRBV5-6 | . | CASSSGARRLRQQTQYF | TGTGCCAGCAGTTCAGGGGCCAGACGTTTGAGGCAGCAGACCCAGTACTTC
TRBJ1-2 | . | TRBV2 | . | CASSAQDSNGYTF | TGTGCCAGCAGTGCCCAGGACTCAAATGGCTACACCTTC
TRBJ1-1 | . | TRBV11-2 | . | CASSPRPRTWNTEAFF | TGTGCCAGCAGCCCCCGTCCGAGGACCTGGAACACTGAAGCTTTCTTT
TRBJ2-7 | TRBD2 | TRBV20-1 | many | CSVKSGTSGTYEQYF | TGCAGTGTTAAATCCGGGACTAGCGGGACCTACGAGCAGTACTTC
TRBJ2-7 | . | TRBV20-1 | many | CSARDKQRPSYEQYF | TGCAGTGCTAGAGATAAGCAGCGTCCCTCCTACGAGCAGTACTTC
TRBJ1-6 | . | TRBV5-1 | few | CASSLTWSSRSSYNSPLHF | TGCGCCAGCAGCTTGACTTGGTCCTCAAGGAGCTCCTATAATTCACCCCTCCACTTT
TRBJ2-7 | . | TRBV20-1 | many | CSARVLGLSSYEQYF | TGCAGTGCTAGAGTTTTAGGGCTTAGCTCCTACGAGCAGTACTTC
TRBJ2-1 | . | TRBV12-3/TRBV12-4 | few | CASRGTDGHNEQFF | TGTGCCAGCAGGGGGACGGACGGGCACAATGAGCAGTTCTTC
TRBJ2-3 | TRBD2 | TRBV6-5 | . | CASSYSSRASGSTDTQYF | TGTGCCAGCAGTTACTCATCCAGGGCTAGCGGGAGCACAGATACGCAGTATTTT
TRBJ2-3 | TRBD2 | TRBV5-1 | few | CASNSTGGPTDTQYF | TGCGCCAGCAACTCGACGGGAGGGCCGACAGACACGCAGTATTTT
TRBJ2-3 | TRBD2 | TRBV12-3/TRBV12-4 | few | CASTPSLAGGRTDTQYF | TGTGCCAGCACCCCTTCCCTAGCGGGGGGTAGGACAGATACGCAGTATTTT